These T cell receptor beta chains were read from a single sample in a study of T cells in Graves' hyperthyroidism and ophthalmopathy. TCRdb ran MiXCR on the multiplex PCR reads and lists one entry per CDR3 protein. This sample yields roughly 350,000 distinct CDR3 sequences, of which roughly 15% are seen a single time; about 20% belongs to the top ten. Sequenced sample: blood. These receptors were collected from a woman aged 25 to 39 with Graves' ophthalmopathy. Each CDR3 is given with its conserved first and last residue. The order of the fields is V gene, D gene, clone size, J gene, CDR3 DNA, CDR3 protein. The D gene is left open where the match is weak. Some rows have no size entry. The others give once, few or many, or a class for an expanded clone.

V gene: TRBV19
D gene: NA
clone size: NA
J gene: TRBJ1-5
CDR3 DNA: TGTGCCAGTAGTATAATGGCGTCTGAGCCCCAGCATTTT
CDR3 protein: CASSIMASEPQHF

V gene: TRBV3-1
D gene: NA
clone size: many
J gene: TRBJ1-1
CDR3 DNA: TGTGCCAGCACCCCGGGGTGGAGGGCGGAAGCTTTCTTT
CDR3 protein: CASTPGWRAEAFF

V gene: TRBV28
D gene: TRBD2
clone size: many
J gene: TRBJ2-7
CDR3 DNA: TGTGCCAGCCAAGCGGGGGGACTTTCCTACGAGCAGTACTTC
CDR3 protein: CASQAGGLSYEQYF

V gene: TRBV28
D gene: NA
clone size: many
J gene: TRBJ2-7
CDR3 DNA: TGTGCCAGCAGCCTGGGACAAATTCGCTACGAGCAGTACTTC
CDR3 protein: CASSLGQIRYEQYF

V gene: TRBV20-1
D gene: TRBD2
clone size: many
J gene: TRBJ2-1
CDR3 DNA: TGCAGTGCTGATAGCGGGGGGGATGTCGATGAGCAGTTCTTC
CDR3 protein: CSADSGGDVDEQFF

V gene: TRBV29-1
D gene: NA
clone size: many
J gene: TRBJ1-4
CDR3 DNA: TGCAGCGTTGGGGGGGTTTCAACTAATGAAAAACTGTTTTTT
CDR3 protein: CSVGGVSTNEKLFF

V gene: TRBV30
D gene: TRBD1
clone size: many
J gene: TRBJ1-2
CDR3 DNA: TGTGCCTGGAGTTCACAGGGGTATGGCTACACCTTC
CDR3 protein: CAWSSQGYGYTF

V gene: TRBV2
D gene: NA
clone size: NA
J gene: TRBJ1-4
CDR3 DNA: TGTGCCAGCAGTGAATTGGGGACGGCTGAAAAACTGTTTTTT
CDR3 protein: CASSELGTAEKLFF

V gene: TRBV5-1
D gene: TRBD1
clone size: many
J gene: TRBJ2-7
CDR3 DNA: TGCGCCAGCAGCGCGACAGGGCTGACCTACGAGCAGTACTTC
CDR3 protein: CASSATGLTYEQYF

V gene: TRBV6-2/TRBV6-3
D gene: TRBD1
clone size: NA
J gene: TRBJ1-2
CDR3 DNA: TGTGCCAGCAGTTACACGACAGGGCTTGGCTACACCTTC
CDR3 protein: CASSYTTGLGYTF

V gene: TRBV20-1
D gene: TRBD1
clone size: NA
J gene: TRBJ2-3
CDR3 DNA: TGCAGTGCTAGAGGGACCAGACAGGGTCGGACAGATACGCAGTATTTT
CDR3 protein: CSARGTRQGRTDTQYF

V gene: TRBV20-1
D gene: TRBD2
clone size: NA
J gene: TRBJ2-7
CDR3 DNA: TGCAGTGCTACCCGTTCCGGGCGGGGGGGTTCTTCCTACGAGCAGTACTTC
CDR3 protein: CSATRSGRGGSSYEQYF

V gene: TRBV20-1
D gene: NA
clone size: few
J gene: TRBJ1-5
CDR3 DNA: TGCAGTGCAAAAACAGGGAGCGGTCAGCCCCAGCATTTT
CDR3 protein: CSAKTGSGQPQHF

V gene: TRBV11-2
D gene: TRBD1
clone size: many
J gene: TRBJ1-4
CDR3 DNA: TGTGCCAGCAGCTTAGATGCGGTCTACAGGGGGCGCCGGGATGAAAAACTGTTTTTT
CDR3 protein: CASSLDAVYRGRRDEKLFF

V gene: TRBV6-1
D gene: NA
clone size: many
J gene: TRBJ2-5
CDR3 DNA: TGTGCCAGCAGGCGGGACCGACAAGAGACCCAGTACTTC
CDR3 protein: CASRRDRQETQYF